Listed here are 19 T cell receptor beta chains from one sample, sequenced in a study of OX40 agonist ivuxolimab in advanced cancers. Produced via immunoSEQ multiplex PCR; TCRdb's table is partial and in-frame only. The top ten hold around 13% of the sample, which has tens of thousands of clones, 85% to 90% seen once. The sequencing used CD4+ or CD8+ T cells sorted from blood, collected in a trial of the OX40 agonist ivuxolimab. These receptors all come from an adult with an advanced solid tumor such as melanoma, head and neck, liver or kidney cancer.

This chain uses TRBV5-1 with TRBJ1-1; 8 bases match TRBD1. CDR3 length: 13 amino acids. The germline gives CDR1 SGHRS, CDR2 YFSETQ. The junction had 3 bases not matched to a gene; V was cut back by 3 bases and J by 5 bases. The CDR3 sequence: CASSSGQGTEAFF. The CDR3 nucleotides are TGCGCCAGCAGCTCCGGACAGGGAACTGAAGCTTTCTTT.

The rearrangement joins TRBV7-8 to TRBJ2-1, with D perhaps TRBD1 (5 bases). CDR3 length: 15 residues. Germline V gene sequence: CDR1 SGHVS, CDR2 FQNEAQ. V was shortened by 5 bases and J by 0 bases, with 11 bases between the two germline ends. CDR3 bases: TGTGCCAGCAGCCCAGACAGAAGCTCCTACAATGAGCAGTTCTTC. Translated: CASSPDRSSYNEQFF.

The rearrangement joins TRBV7-6 to TRBJ1-3; D is unresolved. The CDR3 has 17 amino acids. The V end lost 2 bases, the J end lost 7 bases, and 21 bases lay between the germline ends. Per the germline V gene, CDR1 is SGHVS and CDR2 is FNYEAQ. This chain's CDR3 is CASSLSPPQASMNTIYF. The CDR3 nucleotides read TGTGCCAGCAGCTTATCCCCCCCGCAGGCCAGTATGAACACCATATATTTT.

This rearrangement joins TRBV27 to TRBJ2-5; 7 nucleotides agree with TRBD2. The CDR3 loop spans 11 amino acids. In germline, CDR1 is MNHEY, CDR2 SMNVEV (reference sequence). V shed 5 bases and J 7 bases; nucleotides not matched to a gene: 1. CDR3 amino acids: CASSGGGTQYF. In DNA, the CDR3 is TGTGCCAGCAGTGGGGGGGGGACCCAGTACTTC.

This sequence joins TRBV18 and TRBJ1-1, with 8 bases lining up with TRBD1. Trimming cost V 0 bases and J 4 bases; bases outside gene matches: 4. This CDR3 contains 15 residues. CDR1 is KGHSH, CDR2 LQKENI, per germline. The CDR3 DNA reads as TGTGCCAGCTCACCACCCGGGACAGGAGTCACTGAAGCTTTCTTT. Protein: CASSPPGTGVTEAFF.

The chain couples TRBV5-1 to TRBJ2-7; TRBD2 might be the D (6 bases). The V and J ends lost 4 bases and 4 bases respectively, with 21 bases between them. This CDR3 region has 16 residues. The germline V gene encodes CDR1 SGHRS and CDR2 YFSETQ. The CDR3 nucleotides read TGCGCCAGCAGCCTGGCGTATGGGGAGGTTACGTACGAGCAGTACTTC. Translating it yields CASSLAYGEVTYEQYF.

V usage is TRBV9 and J usage is TRBJ1-1, with 7 bases that match TRBD1. CDR3 length: 13 residues. With V trimmed by 3 bases and J by 8 bases, 7 bases remained unmatched. Per the germline V gene, CDR1 is SGDLS and CDR2 is YYNGEE. CDR3 sequence reads: CASSAPGGWEAFF. CDR3 DNA: TGTGCCAGCAGCGCCCCAGGGGGGTGGGAAGCTTTCTTT.

V gene TRBV18 combines with J gene TRBJ1-3; the D is unclear. The CDR3 extends over 18 amino acids. Germline CDR1 and CDR2: KGHSH and LQKENI. The V and J ends lost 3 bases and 5 bases respectively, with 23 bases between them. This chain's CDR3 is CASSPATGRPRERNTIYF. The CDR3, as DNA: TGTGCCAGCTCACCTGCGACTGGACGGCCTCGGGAGAGAAACACCATATATTTT. Filled out from reference TRBV18 and TRBJ1-3, the complete variable domain reads NAGVMQNPRHLVRRRGQEARLRCSPMKGHSHVYWYRQLPEEGLKFMVYLQKENIIDESGMPKERFSAEFPKEGPSILRIQQVVRGDSAAYFCASSPATGRPRERNTIYFGEGSWLTVV.

There are a few counts of this clone. This chain uses TRBV11-2 with TRBJ2-2; D is unresolved. From germline, CDR1 is SGHAT and CDR2 FQNNGV. The CDR3 runs 12 residues. With 5 bases removed from V and 7 bases from J, the gap between germline ends came to 8 bases. The CDR3 protein is CASSLPDGELFF. DNA for the CDR3: TGTGCCAGCAGCCTGCCGGACGGGGAGCTGTTTTTT.

This clone has a single count. The gene calls are TRBV19 and TRBJ2-1, with TRBD1 matching over 8 bases. CDR3 length: 15 residues. In germline, CDR1 is LNHDA, CDR2 SQIVND (reference sequence). J was trimmed by 0 bases and V by 4 bases; bases with no gene match: 2. The CDR3 loop is CASSTTGGSYNEQFF. The CDR3 DNA reads TGTGCCAGTAGTACTACAGGGGGCTCCTACAATGAGCAGTTCTTC. The full variable domain, its missing parts supplied by reference TRBV19 and TRBJ2-1, is DGGITQSPKYLFRKEGQNVTLSCEQNLNHDAMYWYRQDPGQGLRLIYYSQIVNDFQKGDIAEGYSVSREKKESFPLTVTSAQKNPTAFYLCASSTTGGSYNEQFFGPGTRLTVL.

The rearrangement uses TRBV4-2 and TRBJ1-5, with a possible D match to TRBD1 (6 bases). The CDR3 loop spans 16 amino acids. The germline V and J ends were trimmed by 1 base and 7 bases, with 17 bases remaining between them. Germline lookup yields CDR1 LGHNA and CDR2 YNFKEQ. The CDR3 bases are TGTGCCAGCAGCCAAGTCGGGGGGGCTCTCGGCCAGCCCCAGCATTTT. Its translation: CASSQVGGALGQPQHF.

The J gene is TRBJ2-3, the V gene TRBV11-3; D unclear. This CDR3 comprises 13 residues. Germline CDR1 and CDR2: SGHNT and YENEEA. Trimming stripped 5 bases from V and 3 bases from J, with 9 bases between. The chain's CDR3 is CASSPAVTDTQYF. As DNA, the CDR3 is TGTGCCAGCAGCCCTGCGGTTACAGATACGCAGTATTTT.

The gene calls are TRBV27 and TRBJ1-5, with D maybe TRBD1 (6 bases). CDR1 MNHEY and CDR2 SMNVEV come from the germline V gene (reference sequence). V was shortened by 6 bases and J by 7 bases, with 13 bases between the two germline ends. CDR3 length: 13 residues. CDR3 sequence (DNA): TGTGCCAGCAGCCTTCTACAGGGACAGCCCCAGCATTTT. It yields the protein CASSLLQGQPQHF.

This rearrangement joins TRBV11-2 to TRBJ2-1, with TRBD1 identical over 7 bases. The CDR3 spans 14 residues. Germline V gene lookup returns CDR1 SGHAT and CDR2 FQNNGV. V was pared by 3 bases and J by 3 bases, with 2 bases of the junction left unmatched. CDR3 nucleotides: TGTGCCAGCAGCTTGACAGGGTTCTACAATGAGCAGTTCTTC. Protein: CASSLTGFYNEQFF.

The table lists this clone with a count of one. The junction departs from the called germline gene at one end, perhaps through a read error. V gene TRBV7-7 combines with J gene TRBJ2-5; TRBD1 agrees at 11 bases. CDR1 is SSHAT and CDR2 is FNYEAQ in the germline V gene (reference sequence). CDR3 size: 16 residues. CDR3 nucleotides: TGTGCTAGCAGCTTAGCGAGCTGGGACAGGGGGGAGACCCAGTACTTC. Residues: CASSLASWDRGETQYF. Supplemented by reference TRBV7-7 and TRBJ2-5, the full variable domain reads GAGVSQSPRYKVTKRGQDVTLRCDPISSHATLYWYQQALGQGPEFLTYFNYEAQPDKSGLPSDRFSAERPEGSISTLTIQRTEQRDSAMYRCASSLASWDRGETQYFGPGTRLLVL.

V is TRBV5-1 and J is TRBJ1-3, with D unresolved. Germline assignment: CDR1 SGHRS and CDR2 YFSETQ. The CDR3 runs to 13 residues. Between the trimmed V and J ends, which lost 5 bases and 0 bases, there was a span of 6 bases. CDR3 amino acids: CASREDSGNTIYF. The CDR3 DNA reads TGCGCCAGCAGGGAGGACTCTGGAAACACCATATATTTT.

The DNA for the CDR3 is TGTGCTAGTTCGGGTGGGGACGCTGAAGCTTTCTTT. It codes for CASSGGDAEAFF. The chain uses TRBV12-5 and TRBJ1-1; D is perhaps TRBD1 (5 bases). V dropped 8 bases and J dropped 6 bases, with 13 bases sitting between them. Germline values: CDR1 LGHNT, CDR2 FRNRAP. The CDR3 spans 12 residues.

DNA of the CDR3: TGTGCCAGCAGGCGGGGAACCCAAGAGACCCAGTACTTC. Its translation: CASRRGTQETQYF. V gene TRBV7-9 combines with J gene TRBJ2-5; weak D call: TRBD2 (6 bases). Trimming cost V 6 bases and J 1 base, with 9 bases left between them. The CDR3 extends over 13 amino acids. Germline assignment: CDR1 SEHNR and CDR2 FQNEAQ (reference sequence).

V is TRBV7-8 and J is TRBJ2-3; 9 nucleotides align to TRBD1. CDR3 length: 16 amino acids. V shed 4 bases, J shed 2 bases, and the junction held 7 bases outside the gene matches. Germline CDR1 is SGHVS and CDR2 is FQNEAQ. The CDR3 bases are TGTGCCAGCAGCTCAGGGACAGGGAGGTACACAGATACGCAGTATTTT. Protein product: CASSSGTGRYTDTQYF.